The source of this TCR beta chain is a study of T cell clones after liver transplantation. Study details: As an antigen-independent comparator, third-party-reactive TCRbeta sequences came from pre-transplant mixed lymphocyte reactions. HCV positivity affected three of eight recipients; the rest lacked autoimmune or viral indications.

The assay was immunoSEQ multiplex PCR, and TCRdb's table has in-frame clones only and misses some. The sample has about 120,000 clones; roughly nine tenths are singletons. Note on this clone: Its antigen is still unknown.

The CDR3 sequence is 12 residues long. The germline V gene has CDR1 SQVTM and CDR2 ANQGSEA. Trimming cost V 0 bases and J 12 bases, with 15 bases left between them. Study-wide results and caveats: These preliminary findings come from unstandardized post-transplant sampling times.

This sequence joins TRBV29-1 and TRBJ2-7, with D unresolved. This TCR derives from a human patient who received a liver transplant. Part of the T cell pool may stem from the graft donor. The specimen comprised CD4+ T cells from blood, sampled 12 months after liver transplant. CDR3: CSVEDGSRPPYF. CDR3 in DNA: TGCAGCGTTGAAGATGGCAGTCGCCCTCCGTACTTC.